The following is a TCR beta chain sequence with its context. Its antigen is undetermined. These data originate in a study of shared clonotypes between healthy human individuals. Across the whole study: Samples came from two female and three male donors aged 18 to 49.

In germline, CDR1 is LGHNA, CDR2 YSLEER. Trimming removed 6 bases at V and 6 bases at J, with 14 bases between. The CDR3 has 14 amino acids. The naive CD8 fraction comprised CD45RO-negative cells positively selected for CCR7 and excluded terminally differentiated effector memory CD45RA+ cells. Data came from immunoSEQ multiplex PCR; TCRdb stores just in-frame clones and leaves some out. The table includes roughly 850,000 clones, 96% detected once. Study-wide results and limits: Among a few donors, about 4.6% of naive CD4 clonotypes were found in common.

The sequencing input was naive CD8+ T cells sorted from blood. This clonotype was sampled from a man aged 30 to 39 in good health. The rearrangement links TRBV4-3 to TRBJ2-2; D gene uncertain. The CDR3: CASRDTEVPGELFF. For the CDR3, the DNA is TGCGCCAGCAGGGATACTGAAGTTCCCGGGGAGCTGTTTTTT.